These 15 T cell receptor beta chains originate from one sample sequenced in a study of early T cells in non-severe SARS-CoV-2 infection. One entry per CDR3 protein results from TCRdb running MiXCR on the 5' RACE reads. The sample consists of under 70,000 distinct CDR3 sequences, around 12% of them appearing once. Sequenced material: whole blood. Receptors were obtained from an adult who was a healthcare worker with PCR-confirmed SARS-CoV-2 infection or an uninfected control (not recorded which).

In its sample, this clonotype was seen many times. CDR3 DNA: TGCAGTGCAACCGGGACTAACGGAGAGACCCAGTACTTC. Encoded protein: CSATGTNGETQYF. The rearrangement uses TRBV20-1 and TRBJ2-5; 7 positions match TRBD2. The CDR3 has 13 residues. The V gene's germline CDR1 is DFQATT and CDR2 SNEGSKA (reference sequence). The trim removed 6 bases at V and 4 bases at J, leaving 8 bases unmatched.

This clonotype was detected only a few times. This chain links TRBV5-6 with TRBJ2-5; no definite D call. This CDR3 comprises 14 residues. The V gene lost 1 base and the J gene lost 2 bases, with 9 bases spanning the gap. Germline V gives CDR1 SGHDT, CDR2 YYEEEE. The CDR3 nucleotides are TGTGCCAGCAGCTTGTACGGCCGACAAGAGACCCAGTACTTC. It codes for CASSLYGRQETQYF.

This CDR3 is CASSGVADHNEQFF. CDR3 DNA: TGCGCCAGCAGTGGGGTAGCGGACCACAATGAGCAGTTCTTC. The chain uses TRBV5-1 and TRBJ2-1; possible D gene TRBD2, 6 bases. Germline V gene data show CDR1 as SGHRS and CDR2 as YFSETQ. The CDR3 covers 14 residues. Trimming took off 5 bases at V and 5 bases at J, with 14 bases between the two ends.

The chain recombines TRBV6-1 with TRBJ1-2; unclear D gene. V was pared by 3 bases and J by 5 bases, with 19 bases between. The CDR3 covers 16 residues. Germline V gene data show CDR1 as MNHNS and CDR2 as SASEGT. The chain's CDR3 is CASSDRTTPWAYGYTF. DNA of the CDR3: TGTGCCAGCAGTGATAGAACGACTCCCTGGGCATATGGCTACACCTTC.

This rearrangement joins TRBV3-1 to TRBJ1-1; TRBD1 aligns across 7 bases. J gave up 11 bases and V 5 bases, and 8 bases lay outside the gene matches. The CDR3 runs to 12 residues. The germline V gene encodes CDR1 LGHDT and CDR2 YNNKEL (reference sequence). The CDR3 nucleotides read TGTGCCAGCAGCTACGGACAGGCTAGGGCTTTCTTT. Its protein product is CASSYGQARAFF.

This clonotype was seen more than once but under ten times. This chain connects TRBV5-1 to TRBJ2-2; D is undetermined. Germline loops: CDR1 SGHRS, CDR2 YFSETQ. V was pared by 2 bases and J by 0 bases, with 5 bases between. This CDR3 has 14 residues. DNA for the CDR3: TGCGCCAGCAGCTTAGGTTCGAACACCGGGGAGCTGTTTTTT. Its protein product is CASSLGSNTGELFF.

This clonotype was observed a few times. The gene calls are TRBV10-2 and TRBJ1-5; no clear D. The V gene lost 8 bases and the J gene lost 6 bases, with 11 bases spanning the gap. Germline V lookup: CDR1 WSHSY, CDR2 SAAADI. This CDR3 contains 12 residues. CDR3 nucleotides: TGCGCCAGCCAAGGCGCGGGTCAGCCCCAGCATTTT. Translation: CASQGAGQPQHF.

This chain joins TRBV30 and TRBJ1-2; D gene unclear. Germline loops: CDR1 GTSNPN, CDR2 SVGIG (reference sequence). This CDR3 spans 14 amino acids. V lost 7 bases and J lost 0, with 15 bases in between. CDR3 sequence reads: CAYSWVTPNYGYTF. The CDR3 nucleotides are TGTGCCTACTCCTGGGTGACTCCTAACTATGGCTACACCTTC.

This clonotype was seen many times. The DNA for the CDR3 is TGCAGTGCTCCGGGACTAGCGGGGGCGAATAGCGGAGAGACCCAGTACTTC. This encodes CSAPGLAGANSGETQYF. The V call is TRBV20-1, the J call TRBJ2-5; 14 bases fit TRBD2. The V gene's germline CDR1 is DFQATT and CDR2 SNEGSKA (reference sequence). This CDR3 comprises 17 residues. The ends lost 5 bases at V and 4 bases at J; junction bases unmatched: 12.

V and J are TRBV10-1 and TRBJ1-5, with D uncertain. Per germline, CDR1 WNHNN and CDR2 SYGVQD (reference sequence). The ends were cut back, 2 bases at V and 5 bases at J, with 4 bases in the middle. The CDR3 totals 12 residues. This chain's CDR3 is CASSETDQPQHF. CDR3 DNA sequence: TGCGCCAGCAGTGAGACCGATCAGCCCCAGCATTTT.

This clonotype occurred many times. This chain links TRBV20-1 with TRBJ2-1, with 9 bases fitting TRBD2. Losses at the gene ends were 6 bases for V and 8 bases for J; bases not matched to a gene: 11. CDR3 length: 14 residues. Germline lookup yields CDR1 DFQATT and CDR2 SNEGSKA (reference sequence). The CDR3 spells CSAVWSSGIHEQFF. CDR3 DNA sequence: TGCAGTGCGGTCTGGTCTAGCGGGATCCATGAGCAGTTCTTC.

Ten or more counts support this clonotype. This rearrangement joins TRBV29-1 to TRBJ2-3; D tentatively reads TRBD1 or TRBD2 (5 bases each). CDR3 length: 16 amino acids. V lost 7 bases to trimming and J lost 2 bases, with 22 bases between them. Germline CDR1 is SQVTM and CDR2 is ANQGSEA. For the CDR3, the DNA is TGCAGCGCCCTGTTCTCAGGGACGTATAACACAGATACGCAGTATTTT. This gives the protein CSALFSGTYNTDTQYF.

This rearrangement joins TRBV28 to TRBJ2-7, with 8 bases that match TRBD1. CDR3 length equals 15 residues. Germline V gene sequence: CDR1 MDHEN, CDR2 SYDVKM. V dropped 10 bases and J dropped 0; count of bases not matched to a gene: 11. The CDR3 coding sequence is TGTGCCACCCTCCCCGGACAGGGCTACTCCTACGAGCAGTACTTC. Translated, it gives CATLPGQGYSYEQYF.

In this sample, this clonotype turned up a few times. This sequence joins TRBV20-1 and TRBJ2-2, with 9 bases aligning to TRBD1. V trimming: 3 bases; J trimming: 6 bases; junction bases outside the gene matches: 8. The CDR3 spans 15 residues. Per the germline V gene, CDR1 is DFQATT and CDR2 is SNEGSKA (reference sequence). The CDR3 DNA follows: TGCAGTGCTAGCGAAGCCGGGACAGGGTCCGGGGAGCTGTTTTTT. Translation gives CSASEAGTGSGELFF.

Many counts were recorded for this clonotype. The V call is TRBV28, the J call TRBJ2-3; TRBD2 agrees at 10 bases. This CDR3 has 17 residues. The junction had 10 bases not matched to a gene; V was cut back by 5 bases and J by 2 bases. The germline V gene encodes CDR1 MDHEN and CDR2 SYDVKM. CDR3 protein: CASSTDIGLADTDTQYF. The CDR3 DNA reads as TGTGCCAGCAGTACCGATATCGGACTAGCGGACACAGATACGCAGTATTTT. The full variable domain, completed using reference TRBV28 and TRBJ2-3, is DVKVTQSSRYLVKRTGEKVFLECVQDMDHENMFWYRQDPGLGLRLIYFSYDVKMKEKGDIPEGYSVSREKKERFSLILESASTNQTSMYLCASSTDIGLADTDTQYFGPGTRLTVL.